The entry below gives a single T cell receptor (beta chain) sequence along with its context. Using immunoSEQ multiplex PCR, the repertoire was profiled, and TCRdb retains in-frame clones only, with some absent. The data hold 95,000 to 150,000 clones, with 65% to 85% observed a single time. The CDR3 length is 14 residues. The germline V and J ends were trimmed by 4 bases and 4 bases, with 13 bases remaining between them. Germline V lookup: CDR1 LNHDA, CDR2 SQIVND (reference sequence). This entry is derived from a study of blood T cell repertoires in COVID-19. The sequence was obtained from a woman in her seventies with acute or convalescent COVID-19. Specimen: peripheral blood. The chain uses TRBV19 and TRBJ2-5, with TRBD1 as a possible D gene (6 bases). Here the CDR3 reads CASSKNRALETQYF. The DNA of the CDR3 is TGTGCCAGTAGTAAAAACAGGGCCCTAGAGACCCAGTACTTC.